Presented here are 18 T cell receptor beta chains from one specimen sequenced in a study of human CD8 memory T cell subsets. Scientists made TCR beta libraries using UMI-labeled 5' RACE. Following a re-call of the 5' RACE reads, TCRdb has one entry per CDR3 protein and lacks DNA. The table for this sample gives fewer than 20,000 distinct CDR3 sequences. Sequences were obtained from CD8+ T cells from PBMCs. The origin of the receptors is a human donor in good health.

The chain carries TRBV6-6 and TRBJ2-1. The CDR3 consists of 12 residues. Looked up from germline, CDR1 is MNHNY and CDR2 is SVGAGI (reference sequence). CDR3 amino acids: CASSQNLDEQFF.

This clonotype is medium-sized by frequency. This rearrangement joins TRBV7-8 to TRBJ2-3; TCRdb lists TRBD2, though no DNA is available to test this call. This CDR3 spans 15 amino acids. CDR1 and CDR2 from the germline V gene are SGHVS and FQNEAQ. The CDR3 spells CASSSRLGSTDTQYF.

In terms of frequency, this clonotype is medium-sized (0.01 to 0.1%). The genes are TRBV5-1 and TRBJ1-4. CDR3 length: 15 amino acids. Germline V CDR1 and CDR2: SGHRS, YFSETQ. The CDR3 spells CASSLAATTNEKLFF.

The chain carries TRBV28 and TRBJ2-5; TCRdb's D gene call, TRBD1, goes unchecked for lack of DNA. The germline CDR1 and CDR2 sequences are MDHEN and SYDVKM. The CDR3 has 16 amino acids. The CDR3 reads CASSGPERTGRETQYF.

The CDR3 spells CASSQYGSSPWGYTF. The chain uses TRBV4-3 and TRBJ1-2. The CDR3 sequence is 15 residues long. Looked up from germline, CDR1 is LGHNA and CDR2 is YSLEER.

The chain combines TRBV28 with TRBJ2-7; TCRdb reports TRBD1, a call that lacks DNA to check it against. The CDR3 consists of 18 residues. Germline V gives CDR1 MDHEN, CDR2 SYDVKM. The CDR3 protein is CASGGLGQGLLTSYEQYF.

The chain links TRBV12-3 or TRBV12-4 to TRBJ1-1. This CDR3 has 13 amino acids. CDR3 residues: CASSPEGNTEAFF.

V and J are TRBV12-3 or TRBV12-4 and TRBJ2-1; TCRdb lists TRBD2, though no DNA is available to test this call. The CDR3 is 13 amino acids. The CDR3: CASSPLLRAEQFF.

This chain links TRBV7-9 with TRBJ2-7. This CDR3 has 11 residues. Per germline, CDR1 SEHNR and CDR2 FQNEAQ (reference sequence). CDR3 region: CASSLTYEQYF.

The chain uses TRBV20-1 and TRBJ1-2; as DNA is missing, the TRBD1 call by TCRdb cannot be tested. Per germline, CDR1 DFQATT and CDR2 SNEGSKA (reference sequence). The CDR3 extends over 15 amino acids. The CDR3: CSAIPTGTGTYGYTF.

This chain connects TRBV30 to TRBJ1-5. CDR3 size: 12 residues. Germline V gene sequence: CDR1 GTSNPN, CDR2 SVGIG (reference sequence). CDR3 sequence reads: CAWSEGNQPQHF.

The J gene is TRBJ2-1, the V gene TRBV7-8. Per the germline V gene, CDR1 is SGHVS and CDR2 is FQNEAQ. The CDR3 sequence is 15 residues long. This CDR3 reads CASSPTPRSHNEQFF.

This chain uses TRBV4-1 with TRBJ1-4; the D call from TCRdb, TRBD1, cannot be confirmed without DNA. CDR1 MGHRA and CDR2 YSYEKL come from the germline V gene. The CDR3 covers 15 residues. The CDR3 sequence is CASSQAGTGGEKLFF.

The J gene is TRBJ2-3, the V gene TRBV19; TCRdb's assignment of TRBD1 cannot be checked, as there is no DNA. Germline V gene lookup returns CDR1 LNHDA and CDR2 SQIVND (reference sequence). The CDR3 sequence is 16 residues long. CDR3: CASSIVGTGETDTQYF.

V usage is TRBV19 and J usage is TRBJ2-1. CDR1 is LNHDA and CDR2 is SQIVND in the germline V gene (reference sequence). The CDR3 contains 14 residues. The CDR3 spells CASSIISWDNEQFF.

The chain links TRBV20-1 to TRBJ1-1; the TRBD1 assignment by TCRdb is unverifiable without DNA. The CDR3 sequence is 17 residues long. CDR1 is DFQATT and CDR2 is SNEGSKA in the germline V gene (reference sequence). This CDR3 is CSARVPFGAREPGEAFF.

The rearrangement uses TRBV5-6 and TRBJ1-6; TCRdb proposes TRBD1, but this gene call is untestable without DNA. Germline V gene data show CDR1 as SGHDT and CDR2 as YYEEEE. The length of the CDR3 is 18 residues. The CDR3: CASSNFQGAGEYNSPLHF.

The V gene is TRBV27, the J gene TRBJ1-1; TCRdb lists TRBD1, though no DNA is available to test this call. Germline assignment: CDR1 MNHEY and CDR2 SMNVEV (reference sequence). The length of the CDR3 is 13 residues. The CDR3 spells CASSPRENTEAFF.